Each of the 7 T cell receptor beta chains below was sequenced from the same sample in a study of cytomegalovirus exposure and HLA in healthy donors. Amplification used 60 Vbeta primers and 13 Jbeta primers. TCRdb keeps only in-frame clones here, not all; method: immunoSEQ multiplex PCR. The sample lists 80,000 to 130,000 clones, roughly 83% occurring once. Material for sequencing was PBMCs. The receptors here all came from a female donor in good health and CMV-seropositive.

CDR3 region: CSVRGGVHEQYF. CDR3 nucleotides: TGCAGCGTTCGCGGGGGGGTCCACGAGCAGTACTTC. The rearrangement uses TRBV29-1 and TRBJ2-7; 9 nucleotides align to TRBD2. The V gene's germline CDR1 is SQVTM and CDR2 ANQGSEA. The CDR3 sequence is 12 residues long. The trim removed 5 bases at V and 5 bases at J, leaving 4 bases unmatched.

The chain joins TRBV7-9 to TRBJ1-4, with no clear D. CDR1 is SEHNR, CDR2 FQNEAQ, per germline (reference sequence). This CDR3 comprises 16 residues. V was clipped by 4 bases and J by 0 bases, with 12 bases between them. The CDR3 region has the DNA TGTGCCAGCAGCTCAAAACCCAGGTCAACTAATGAAAAACTGTTTTTT. Its translation is CASSSKPRSTNEKLFF.

The chain carries TRBV5-1 and TRBJ1-1; 9 nucleotides agree with TRBD1. The CDR3 runs 15 residues. The J segment lost 6 bases and the V segment lost 4 bases, leaving 10 bases of the junction unmatched. Germline V gives CDR1 SGHRS, CDR2 YFSETQ. The CDR3 spells CASSPGQGFISEAFF. DNA for the CDR3: TGCGCCAGCAGCCCAGGACAGGGGTTTATCTCTGAAGCTTTCTTT. Full variable domain (remainder filled in from reference TRBV5-1 and TRBJ1-1): KAGVTQTPRYLIKTRGQQVTLSCSPISGHRSVSWYQQTPGQGLQFLFEYFSETQRNKGNFPGRFSGRQFSNSRSEMNVSTLELGDSALYLCASSPGQGFISEAFFGQGTRLTVV.

As to this clone: At the DNA level, this CDR3 is encoded by other sequences in the same sample as well. The chain is built from TRBV19 and TRBJ2-5; 9 nucleotides line up with TRBD1. This CDR3 is 14 amino acids long. V lost 6 bases to trimming and J lost 3 bases; unmatched junction nucleotides: 5. Germline CDR1 LNHDA, CDR2 SQIVND (reference sequence). The CDR3 loop reads CASRTTGGEETQYF. In DNA, the CDR3 is TGTGCCAGTAGGACGACAGGGGGTGAAGAGACCCAGTACTTC.

The V gene is TRBV19, the J gene TRBJ2-5; 8 nucleotides line up with TRBD1. V lost 4 bases and J lost 10; bases outside the gene matches: 5. CDR3 size: 12 residues. CDR1 and CDR2 (germline): LNHDA, SQIVND (reference sequence). CDR3 in DNA: TGTGCCAGTAGTACTAGACAGGGGAGCCAGTACTTC. It is translated as CASSTRQGSQYF. The complete variable domain, with remaining parts taken from reference TRBV19 and TRBJ2-5, reads DGGITQSPKYLFRKEGQNVTLSCEQNLNHDAMYWYRQDPGQGLRLIYYSQIVNDFQKGDIAEGYSVSREKKESFPLTVTSAQKNPTAFYLCASSTRQGSQYFGPGTRLLVL.

The rearrangement joins TRBV15 to TRBJ1-1; possibly TRBD1 for D (5 bases). The CDR3 loop spans 14 amino acids. Trimming took 0 bases from V and 4 from J, leaving 9 bases between them. Germline V gene lookup returns CDR1 LNHNV and CDR2 YYDKDF (reference sequence). CDR3 nucleotides: TGTGCCACCAGCAGAGATCCGGGGGGCACTGAAGCTTTCTTT. Protein: CATSRDPGGTEAFF. The full variable domain, in which reference TRBV15 and TRBJ1-1 provide the parts outside the CDR3, is DAMVIQNPRYQVTQFGKPVTLSCSQTLNHNVMYWYQQKSSQAPKLLFHYYDKDFNNEADTPDNFQSRRPNTSFCFLDIRSPGLGDTAMYLCATSRDPGGTEAFFGQGTRLTVV.

This clone is a singleton in its sample. One junction end disagrees with the germline gene, perhaps due to a read error. The chain links TRBV7-9 to TRBJ1-2; D call uncertain. CDR3 length: 14 residues. CDR1 and CDR2 (germline): SEHNR, FQNEAQ (reference sequence). CDR3 sequence: CSSSSSGSAYGYTF. The DNA of the CDR3 is TGTTCCAGCAGCTCCAGCGGCAGCGCTTATGGCTACACCTTC.